Shown below are 21 T cell receptor beta chains from a single sample sequenced in a study of blood T cell repertoires in COVID-19. Clones were read by immunoSEQ multiplex PCR, and TCRdb kept only the in-frame ones, dropping some. The repertoire includes more than 350,000 clones, roughly 90% of them detected once, and approximately 3% sits in the top ten. Material for sequencing was peripheral blood. These receptors were taken from a woman aged 25-40 years with COVID-19, enrolled during active disease.

The chain employs TRBV4-2 and TRBJ1-6; D gene uncertain. The length of the CDR3 is 17 residues. V was pared by 0 bases and J by 7 bases, with 16 bases between. Germline loops: CDR1 LGHNA, CDR2 YNFKEQ. This CDR3 reads CASSQERLPGSNSPLHF. The CDR3, as DNA: TGTGCCAGCAGCCAAGAACGGCTGCCGGGGTCAAATTCACCCCTCCACTTT.

J is TRBJ2-7 and V is TRBV19, with D tentatively TRBD1 (6 bases). Between the trimmed V and J ends, which lost 10 bases and 1 base, there was a span of 17 bases. The germline CDR1 and CDR2 sequences are LNHDA and SQIVND (reference sequence). CDR3 length: 14 residues. The CDR3 nucleotides are TGTGCCAAAAGACGGGACAAATTATCCTACGAGCAGTACTTC. Amino acids: CAKRRDKLSYEQYF.

The chain uses TRBV5-1 and TRBJ1-1, with 8 nucleotides matching TRBD1. V lost 4 bases to trimming and J lost 5 bases; unmatched junction nucleotides: 10. This CDR3 comprises 15 residues. From germline, CDR1 is SGHRS and CDR2 YFSETQ. CDR3 region: CASSPRQGLETEAFF. CDR3 sequence (DNA): TGCGCCAGCAGCCCCCGACAGGGGCTTGAAACTGAAGCTTTCTTT.

This clone has just a few counts. The chain joins TRBV6-2 or TRBV6-3 to TRBJ2-7; possible D gene TRBD1, 5 bases. In germline, CDR1 is MNHEY, CDR2 SVGEGT. The CDR3 is 15 amino acids. Trimming took off 0 bases at V and 3 bases at J, with 12 bases between the two ends. The CDR3 DNA reads TGTGCCAGCAGTTACTCGACCCAGGGTATCTACGAGCAGTACTTC. Encoded protein: CASSYSTQGIYEQYF.

The chain's CDR3 is CAWNLPGQGSGANVLTF. The DNA for the CDR3 is TGTGCCTGGAACCTTCCGGGACAGGGTTCTGGGGCCAACGTCCTGACTTTC. The rearrangement links TRBV30 to TRBJ2-6, with 9 bases lining up with TRBD1. The CDR3 loop spans 17 amino acids. Germline V gene data show CDR1 as GTSNPN and CDR2 as SVGIG (reference sequence). V lost 4 bases and J lost 1; bases outside the gene matches: 8.

This clone was recorded once. The chain recombines TRBV29-1 with TRBJ2-6, with D perhaps TRBD2 (6 bases). Trimming took off 4 bases at V and 0 bases at J, with 13 bases between the two ends. The CDR3 is 16 residues long. CDR1 SQVTM and CDR2 ANQGSEA come from the germline V gene. The CDR3 here is CSVGGDGLSGANVLTF. Written as DNA, the CDR3 is TGCAGCGTTGGGGGGGACGGACTCTCTGGGGCCAACGTCCTGACTTTC.

The V call is TRBV10-3, the J call TRBJ2-3; 8 positions agree with TRBD1. The V gene end was trimmed by 4 bases and the J gene end by 2 bases; junction bases not matched to a gene: 11. The germline V gene has CDR1 ENHRY and CDR2 SYGVKD. This CDR3 is built from 17 residues. This CDR3 is CAISGSGTGGSTDTQYF. In nucleotides, the CDR3 is TGTGCCATCAGTGGATCCGGGACAGGCGGATCCACAGATACGCAGTATTTT.

The genes are TRBV4-3 and TRBJ1-4; 7 bases match TRBD1. CDR1 is LGHNA, CDR2 YSLEER, per germline. The CDR3 is 17 amino acids. With 2 bases clipped from V and 4 bases from J, the junction kept 10 bases outside the gene matches. Here the CDR3 reads CASSQKGTGVVNEKLFF. CDR3 in DNA: TGCGCCAGCAGCCAAAAGGGAACAGGGGTGGTTAATGAAAAACTGTTTTTT.

The V call is TRBV11-3, the J call TRBJ1-1, with D hard to call. The germline V and J ends were trimmed by 8 bases and 0 bases, with 16 bases remaining between them. Germline V gene sequence: CDR1 SGHNT, CDR2 YENEEA. The CDR3 runs 15 residues. For the CDR3, the DNA is TGTGCCAGCCACCTTTCGGGTGGCATGAACACTGAAGCTTTCTTT. This encodes CASHLSGGMNTEAFF.

The count of this clone is one. The chain couples TRBV9 to TRBJ2-5, with a possible D match to TRBD1 (6 bases). This CDR3 comprises 16 residues. The V gene lost 4 bases and the J gene lost 2 bases, with 18 bases spanning the gap. Germline loops: CDR1 SGDLS, CDR2 YYNGEE. The CDR3 region is CASSSRSGTQQETQYF. DNA of the CDR3: TGTGCCAGCAGCTCCCGATCCGGGACACAGCAAGAGACCCAGTACTTC.

The CDR3 DNA reads TGCGCCAGCAGCCAAGAACGCGTGGAAAAACTGTTTTTT. Protein product: CASSQERVEKLFF. V and J are TRBV4-1 and TRBJ1-4, with D unresolved. Germline lookup yields CDR1 MGHRA and CDR2 YSYEKL. Trimming cost V 0 bases and J 8 bases, with 7 bases left between them. The CDR3 has 13 amino acids.

This clone was seen only once. V is TRBV5-1 and J is TRBJ1-4; 8 nucleotides line up with TRBD1. The V and J ends lost 3 bases and 10 bases, in that order; junction bases with no gene match: 5. Germline V gene sequence: CDR1 SGHRS, CDR2 YFSETQ. The CDR3 is made up of 13 amino acids. Here the CDR3 DNA reads TGCGCCAGCAGCTCGGGTGACAGGGGAAAACTGTTTTTT. Translated: CASSSGDRGKLFF.

This chain joins TRBV2 and TRBJ1-1; 10 nucleotides agree with TRBD1. The CDR3 has 14 residues. The trim removed 6 bases at V and 4 bases at J, leaving 5 bases unmatched. Germline V CDR1 and CDR2: SNHLY, FYNNEI. Here the CDR3 reads CASSTRTGGTEAFF. In nucleotides, the CDR3 is TGTGCCAGCAGCACTCGGACAGGGGGCACTGAAGCTTTCTTT.

The V gene is TRBV3-1 (or the pseudogene TRBV3-2), the J gene TRBJ1-4, with a possible D match to TRBD1 (6 bases). CDR3 size: 14 residues. Germline loops: CDR1 LGHDT, CDR2 YNNKEL (reference sequence). Trimming shortened V by 1 base and J by 7 bases, and 10 bases separated the two germline ends. CDR3 loop: CASSQVPGVEKLFF. CDR3 bases: TGTGCCAGCAGCCAAGTTCCAGGGGTTGAAAAACTGTTTTTT.

V usage is TRBV7-8 and J usage is TRBJ2-7, with D uncertain. The ends were cut back, 3 bases at V and 1 base at J, with 10 bases in the middle. Germline CDR1 is SGHVS and CDR2 is FQNEAQ. CDR3 length: 14 amino acids. CDR3 sequence (DNA): TGTGCCAGCAGCTTCCCTGACATTTCCTACGAGCAGTACTTC. Translated, it gives CASSFPDISYEQYF.

V and J are TRBV5-1 and TRBJ1-2; D may be TRBD1 (5 bases). V lost 4 bases and J 2 bases, leaving 12 bases between the germline ends. CDR1 is SGHRS and CDR2 is YFSETQ in the germline V gene. This CDR3 is built from 14 residues. The CDR3 DNA follows: TGCGCCAGCAGCCCTTTCGACAGCAACTATGGCTACACCTTC. The encoded protein is CASSPFDSNYGYTF.

V gene TRBV5-6 combines with J gene TRBJ1-1, with D unclear. CDR1 is SGHDT and CDR2 is YYEEEE in the germline V gene. V lost 3 bases, J lost 11 bases, and 11 bases lay in between. This CDR3 contains 11 residues. CDR3 residues: CASSSHGFAFF. The CDR3 nucleotides are TGTGCCAGCAGCTCACATGGTTTCGCTTTCTTT.

This sequence joins TRBV6-1 and TRBJ1-1; D uncertain. V lost 2 bases and J 3 bases, leaving 10 bases between the germline ends. This CDR3 spans 14 amino acids. Germline V gene sequence: CDR1 MNHNS, CDR2 SASEGT. CDR3 region: CASSELLRDTEAFF. The CDR3, as DNA: TGTGCCAGCAGTGAACTCTTACGGGACACTGAAGCTTTCTTT.

The rearrangement uses TRBV2 and TRBJ2-7; 9 bases match TRBD1. The length of the CDR3 is 13 residues. From germline, CDR1 is SNHLY and CDR2 FYNNEI. V lost 5 bases to trimming and J lost 6 bases; unmatched junction nucleotides: 5. CDR3 bases: TGTGCCAGCAGTCTAAACAGGGGGCTCGAGCAGTACGTC. It codes for CASSLNRGLEQYV.

The chain carries TRBV27 and TRBJ2-1, with 7 nucleotides matching TRBD1. CDR3 length: 17 residues. V shed 3 bases, J shed 4 bases, and the junction held 12 bases outside the gene matches. CDR1 MNHEY and CDR2 SMNVEV come from the germline V gene (reference sequence). CDR3 DNA: TGTGCCAGCAGTTTCGGGGACAGTCCAGCGTTATACAATGAGCAGTTCTTC. Its translation: CASSFGDSPALYNEQFF.

The V and J genes are TRBV5-1 and TRBJ2-3; D possibly corresponds to TRBD2 (5 bases). CDR3 length equals 13 residues. The V gene's germline CDR1 is SGHRS and CDR2 YFSETQ. Trimming removed 5 bases from V and 1 base from J, with 8 bases in between. DNA of the CDR3: TGCGCCAGCAGAACTAGTGGCACAGATACGCAGTATTTT. Residues: CASRTSGTDTQYF.